Presented here are 14 T cell receptor beta chains from one specimen sequenced in a study of T-cell reconstitution after alpha-beta-depleted transplantation in children. TCRbeta library construction was performed incorporating unique molecular identifiers. TCRdb called the PCR reads again in MiXCR, with one record for every CDR3 protein. This sample has approximately 500,000 distinct CDR3 sequences, with 10% found just once. The sequences come from PBMCs, collected before TCRalphabeta/CD19-depleted stem cell transplant. Source of these receptors: a child aged 2-9 years with inherited bone marrow failure, due to receive a stem cell transplant.

This clonotype has a handful of counts. The chain recombines TRBV4-3 with TRBJ2-5, with D maybe TRBD2 (5 bases). This CDR3 is built from 14 residues. The V end lost 5 bases, the J end lost 0 bases, and 10 bases lay between the germline ends. Germline values: CDR1 LGHNA, CDR2 YSLEER. CDR3 bases: TGCGCCAGCAGCGGGCTCGGGGACCAAGAGACCCAGTACTTC. Residues: CASSGLGDQETQYF.

The chain employs TRBV28 and TRBJ2-7; 10 bases agree with TRBD1. Germline CDR1 is MDHEN and CDR2 is SYDVKM. The CDR3 length is 16 residues. With V trimmed by 2 bases and J by 3 bases, 7 bases remained unmatched. The CDR3, as DNA: TGTGCCAGCAGTTTAGAGGGACAGGGGCAGATCTACGAGCAGTACTTC. It translates to CASSLEGQGQIYEQYF.

This clonotype was picked up many times. The chain has TRBV19 and TRBJ2-1; 8 bases map to TRBD2. Germline CDR1 LNHDA, CDR2 SQIVND (reference sequence). The ends lost 5 bases at V and 0 bases at J; junction bases unmatched: 3. The CDR3 totals 15 residues. The chain's CDR3 is CASSSSGHSYNEQFF. CDR3 nucleotide sequence: TGTGCCAGTAGTTCTAGCGGGCACTCCTACAATGAGCAGTTCTTC.

For this clonotype: This may be a read error: a much more frequent sequence differs by one nucleotide. The V call is TRBV12-3 or TRBV12-4, the J call TRBJ1-1; tentative D call: TRBD1 (6 bases). The CDR3 contains 14 residues. This CDR3 is CASRQWDKNTKAFF. The CDR3 nucleotides are TGTGCCAGCAGACAATGGGACAAGAACACTAAAGCTTTCTTT.

This clonotype was recorded at least ten times. The CDR3 sequence: CASSLSGGVNTEAFF. The CDR3 DNA reads as TGCGCCAGCAGCTTGAGCGGGGGGGTGAACACTGAAGCTTTCTTT. The chain employs TRBV5-1 and TRBJ1-1; a possible D gene is TRBD1 (5 bases). This CDR3 spans 15 amino acids. V lost 1 base and J 0 bases, leaving 10 bases between the germline ends. CDR1 SGHRS and CDR2 YFSETQ come from the germline V gene. Based on the CDR3 plus reference TRBV5-1 and TRBJ1-1, the full variable domain is KAGVTQTPRYLIKTRGQQVTLSCSPISGHRSVSWYQQTPGQGLQFLFEYFSETQRNKGNFPGRFSGRQFSNSRSEMNVSTLELGDSALYLCASSLSGGVNTEAFFGQGTRLTVV.

This chain links TRBV27 with TRBJ1-2; weak D call: TRBD1 (5 bases). V was shortened by 7 bases and J by 5 bases, with 14 bases between the two germline ends. CDR1 and CDR2 (germline): MNHEY, SMNVEV (reference sequence). This CDR3 has 13 residues. DNA of the CDR3: TGTGCCAGCAAGTGGCAGGGAGATTATGGCTACACCTTC. As protein: CASKWQGDYGYTF.

This clonotype was seen repeatedly, ten times or more. The chain employs TRBV4-2 and TRBJ2-5, with 9 bases matching TRBD2. The CDR3 runs to 16 residues. Germline loops: CDR1 LGHNA, CDR2 YNFKEQ. Unmatched junction bases numbered 6, after V lost 1 base and J lost 3 bases. The CDR3 reads CASSQVAGGPEETQYF. DNA for the CDR3: TGTGCCAGCAGCCAAGTGGCGGGAGGGCCAGAAGAGACCCAGTACTTC.

This clonotype has ten or more counts. This chain links TRBV10-1 with TRBJ2-7; D tentatively reads TRBD1 or TRBD2 (6 bases each). The CDR3 totals 15 residues. The ends were cut back, 4 bases at V and 5 bases at J, with 18 bases in the middle. Germline assignment: CDR1 WNHNN and CDR2 SYGVQD (reference sequence). The DNA for the CDR3 is TGCGCCAGCAGTGTATCGGGGGCAGGTGGGCACGAGCAGTACTTC. Its protein product is CASSVSGAGGHEQYF.

The rearrangement links TRBV15 to TRBJ2-1, with 7 bases identical to TRBD2. The CDR3 covers 16 residues. V shed 1 base, J shed 7 bases, and the junction held 10 bases outside the gene matches. The germline CDR1 and CDR2 sequences are LNHNV and YYDKDF (reference sequence). In DNA, the CDR3 is TGTGCCACCAGCAGAGGGTTGGGCGGGAGCTGGAATGAGCAGTTCTTC. Translating it yields CATSRGLGGSWNEQFF.

This clonotype occurred a few times. CDR3 region: CASSLVGTGGRGYTF. The CDR3 coding sequence is TGCGCCAGCAGCTTGGTCGGGACAGGAGGACGCGGCTACACCTTC. The chain couples TRBV5-1 to TRBJ1-2; 8 bases match TRBD1. CDR3 length: 15 amino acids. CDR1 and CDR2 (germline): SGHRS, YFSETQ. V gave up 0 bases and J gave up 8 bases; unmatched junction bases: 9.

This clonotype was seen many times. The V call is TRBV6-2 or TRBV6-3, the J call TRBJ2-1; 9 nucleotides agree with TRBD1. This CDR3 spans 15 amino acids. The ends lost 4 bases at V and 8 bases at J; junction bases unmatched: 9. Germline V gives CDR1 MNHEY, CDR2 SVGEGT. CDR3 in amino acids: CASSWDRDRADEQFF. CDR3 DNA sequence: TGTGCCAGCAGTTGGGATCGGGACAGGGCGGATGAGCAGTTCTTC.

The chain joins TRBV5-1 to TRBJ2-5, with 11 bases lining up with TRBD2. The CDR3 length is 20 residues. Losses at the gene ends were 4 bases for V and 3 bases for J; bases not matched to a gene: 20. Per the germline V gene, CDR1 is SGHRS and CDR2 is YFSETQ. CDR3 coding DNA: TGCGCCAGCAGCCCGCCTCCCACTTCGGGACTAGCGGCCTTAGAAGAGACCCAGTACTTC. Encoded protein: CASSPPPTSGLAALEETQYF. Supplemented by reference TRBV5-1 and TRBJ2-5, the full variable domain reads KAGVTQTPRYLIKTRGQQVTLSCSPISGHRSVSWYQQTPGQGLQFLFEYFSETQRNKGNFPGRFSGRQFSNSRSEMNVSTLELGDSALYLCASSPPPTSGLAALEETQYFGPGTRLLVL.

This clonotype was picked up many times. The chain uses TRBV10-3 and TRBJ2-3; 9 bases are shared with TRBD2. This CDR3 has 16 residues. V trimming: 2 bases; J trimming: 2 bases; junction bases outside the gene matches: 5. CDR1 and CDR2 (germline): ENHRY, SYGVKD. The CDR3 spells CAISERLAESTDTQYF. The CDR3 DNA sequence: TGTGCCATCAGTGAGAGACTAGCGGAGTCCACAGATACGCAGTATTTT.

This clonotype was detected ten times or more. The chain employs TRBV27 and TRBJ2-1; TRBD2 matches at 8 bases. The J segment lost 8 bases and the V segment lost 3 bases, leaving 9 bases of the junction unmatched. Germline V gene data show CDR1 as MNHEY and CDR2 as SMNVEV (reference sequence). This CDR3 spans 15 amino acids. This CDR3 reads CASSFGAGGSYEQFF. The DNA of the CDR3 is TGTGCCAGCAGTTTTGGGGCGGGAGGTAGCTATGAGCAGTTCTTC.